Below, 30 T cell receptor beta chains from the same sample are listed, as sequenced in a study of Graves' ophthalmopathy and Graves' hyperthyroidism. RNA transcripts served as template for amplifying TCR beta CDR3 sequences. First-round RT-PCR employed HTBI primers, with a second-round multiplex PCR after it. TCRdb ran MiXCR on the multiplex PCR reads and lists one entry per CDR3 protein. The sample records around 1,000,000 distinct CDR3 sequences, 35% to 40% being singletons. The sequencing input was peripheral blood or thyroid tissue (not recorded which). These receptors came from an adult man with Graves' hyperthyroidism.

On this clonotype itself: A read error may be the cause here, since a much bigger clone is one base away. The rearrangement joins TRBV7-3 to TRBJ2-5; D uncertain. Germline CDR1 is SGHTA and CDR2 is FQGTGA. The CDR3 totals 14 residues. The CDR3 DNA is TGCGCCAGCAGCCCGGTGGTCCTTGGAGAGACCCAGTACTTC. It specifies CASSPVVLGETQYF.

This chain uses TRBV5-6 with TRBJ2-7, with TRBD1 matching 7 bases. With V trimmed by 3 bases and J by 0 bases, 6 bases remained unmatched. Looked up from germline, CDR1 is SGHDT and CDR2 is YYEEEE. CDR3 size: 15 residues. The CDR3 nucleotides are TGTGCCAGCAGCTCAGGACAGGCCTACTCCTACGAGCAGTACTTC. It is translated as CASSSGQAYSYEQYF.

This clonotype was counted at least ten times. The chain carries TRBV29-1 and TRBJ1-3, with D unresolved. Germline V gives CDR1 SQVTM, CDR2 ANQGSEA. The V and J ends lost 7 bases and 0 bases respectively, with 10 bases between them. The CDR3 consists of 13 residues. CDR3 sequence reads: CSAKFFSGNTIYF. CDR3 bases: TGCAGCGCGAAATTTTTCTCTGGAAACACCATATATTTT.

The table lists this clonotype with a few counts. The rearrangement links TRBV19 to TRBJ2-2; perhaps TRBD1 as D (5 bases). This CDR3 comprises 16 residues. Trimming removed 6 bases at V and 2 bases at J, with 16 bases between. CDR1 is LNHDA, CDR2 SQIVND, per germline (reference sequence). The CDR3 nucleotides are TGTGCCAGTAGAGCCCTCCTGGACAAAAACACCGGGGAGCTGTTTTTT. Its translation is CASRALLDKNTGELFF.

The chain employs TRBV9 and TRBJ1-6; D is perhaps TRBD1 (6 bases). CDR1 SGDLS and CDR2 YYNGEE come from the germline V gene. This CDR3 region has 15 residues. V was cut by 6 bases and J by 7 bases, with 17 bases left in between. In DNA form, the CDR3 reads TGTGCCAGCACCCTCCTACAGGGTTCGAATTCACCCCTCCACTTT. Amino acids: CASTLLQGSNSPLHF.

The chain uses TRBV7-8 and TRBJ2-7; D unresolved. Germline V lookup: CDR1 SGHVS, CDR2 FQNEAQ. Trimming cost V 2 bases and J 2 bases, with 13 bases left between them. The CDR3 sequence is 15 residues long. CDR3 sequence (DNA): TGTGCCAGCAGCTTAAGCCTTCAGTCCACCTACGAGCAGTACTTC. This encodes CASSLSLQSTYEQYF.

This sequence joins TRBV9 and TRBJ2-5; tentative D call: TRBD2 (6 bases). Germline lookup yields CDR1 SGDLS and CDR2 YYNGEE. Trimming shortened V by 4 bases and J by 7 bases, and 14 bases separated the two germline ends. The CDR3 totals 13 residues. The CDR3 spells CASSPLAELTQYF. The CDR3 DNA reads TGTGCCAGCAGCCCATTAGCGGAGTTGACCCAGTACTTC. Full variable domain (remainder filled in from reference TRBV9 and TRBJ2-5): DSGVTQTPKHLITATGQRVTLRCSPRSGDLSVYWYQQSLDQGLQFLIQYYNGEERAKGNILERFSAQQFPDLHSELNLSSLELGDSALYFCASSPLAELTQYFGPGTRLLVL.

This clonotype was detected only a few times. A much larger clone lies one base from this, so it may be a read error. This CDR3 reads CAGSVPGRENSPLHF. The CDR3 coding sequence is TGTGCCGGCAGCGTACCGGGACGGGAAAATTCACCCCTCCACTTT. The V call is TRBV7-8, the J call TRBJ1-6; TRBD1 is a possible D gene (5 bases). CDR1 is SGHVS, CDR2 FQNEAQ, per germline. The CDR3 totals 15 residues. Variable domain in full (rest from reference TRBV7-8 and TRBJ1-6): GAGVSQSPRYKVAKRGQDVALRCDPISGHVSLFWYQQALGQGPEFLTYFQNEAQLDKSGLPSDRFFAERPEGSVSTLKIQRTQQEDSAVYLCAGSVPGRENSPLHFGNGTRLTVT.

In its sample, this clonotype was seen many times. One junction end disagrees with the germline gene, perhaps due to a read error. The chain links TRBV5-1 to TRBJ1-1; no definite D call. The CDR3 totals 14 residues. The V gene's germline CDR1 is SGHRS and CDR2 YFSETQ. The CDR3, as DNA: TGTGCCAGCAGCTTAGTTTCTATGAACACTGAAGCTTTCTTT. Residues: CASSLVSMNTEAFF.

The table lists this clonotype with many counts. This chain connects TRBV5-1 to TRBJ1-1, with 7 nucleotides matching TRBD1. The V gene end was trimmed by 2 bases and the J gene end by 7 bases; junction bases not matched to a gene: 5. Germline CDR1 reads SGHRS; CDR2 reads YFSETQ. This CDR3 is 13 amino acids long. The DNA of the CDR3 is TGCGCCAGCAGCTTTCAGGGGGTTAATGAAGCTTTCTTT. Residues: CASSFQGVNEAFF.

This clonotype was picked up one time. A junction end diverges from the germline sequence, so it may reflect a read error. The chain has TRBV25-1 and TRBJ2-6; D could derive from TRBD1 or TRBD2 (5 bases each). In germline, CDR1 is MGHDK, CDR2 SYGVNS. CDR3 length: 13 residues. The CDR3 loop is CASTDMGDNVLTF. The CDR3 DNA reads TGTGCCAGCACCGACATGGGGGACAACGTCCTGACTTTC.

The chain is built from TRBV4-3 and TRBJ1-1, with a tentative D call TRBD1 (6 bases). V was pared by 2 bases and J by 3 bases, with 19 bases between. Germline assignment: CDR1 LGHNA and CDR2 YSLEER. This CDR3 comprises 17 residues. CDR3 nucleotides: TGCGCCAGCAGCCAACGGTCAGGGGACCATGGCTACACTGAAGCTTTCTTT. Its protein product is CASSQRSGDHGYTEAFF.

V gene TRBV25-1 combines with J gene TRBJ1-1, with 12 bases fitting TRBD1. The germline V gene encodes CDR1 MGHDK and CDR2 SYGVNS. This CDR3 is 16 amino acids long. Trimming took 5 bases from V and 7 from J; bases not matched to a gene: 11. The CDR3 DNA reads TGTGCCAGCAGTCTGATCCCGGGACAGGGGGCTGTTGAAGCTTTCTTT. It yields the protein CASSLIPGQGAVEAFF.

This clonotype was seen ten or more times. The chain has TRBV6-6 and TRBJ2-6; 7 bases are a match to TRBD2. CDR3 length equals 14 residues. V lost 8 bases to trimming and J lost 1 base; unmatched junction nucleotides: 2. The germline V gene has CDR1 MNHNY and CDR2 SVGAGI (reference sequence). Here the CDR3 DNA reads TGTGCCAGCGGGGAGGGGTCTGGGGCCAACGTCCTGACTTTC. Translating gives CASGEGSGANVLTF.

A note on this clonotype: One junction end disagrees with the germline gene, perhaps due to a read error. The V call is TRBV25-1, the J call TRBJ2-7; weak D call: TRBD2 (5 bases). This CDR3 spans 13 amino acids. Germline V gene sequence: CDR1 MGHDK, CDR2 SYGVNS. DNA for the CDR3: TGTGCCTGGAGTCCCGGGGTCGGCTACGAGCAGCACTTC. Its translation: CAWSPGVGYEQHF.

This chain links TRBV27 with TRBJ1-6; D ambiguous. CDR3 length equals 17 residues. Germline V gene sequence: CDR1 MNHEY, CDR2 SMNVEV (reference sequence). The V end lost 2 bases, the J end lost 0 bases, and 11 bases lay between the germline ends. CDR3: CASSLRAQVSYNSPLHF. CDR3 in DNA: TGTGCCAGCAGTTTAAGGGCCCAGGTCTCCTATAATTCACCCCTCCACTTT.

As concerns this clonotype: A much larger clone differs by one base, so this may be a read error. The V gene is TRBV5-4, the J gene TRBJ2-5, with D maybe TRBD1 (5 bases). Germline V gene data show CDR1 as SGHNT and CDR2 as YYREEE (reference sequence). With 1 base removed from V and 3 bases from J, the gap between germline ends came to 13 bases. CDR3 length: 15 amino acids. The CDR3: CASSLSVTAEETQYF. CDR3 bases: TGTGCCAGCAGCTTGTCTGTGACAGCTGAAGAGACCCAGTACTTC. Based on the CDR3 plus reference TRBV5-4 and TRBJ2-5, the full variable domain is ETGVTQSPTHLIKTRGQQVTLRCSSQSGHNTVSWYQQALGQGPQFIFQYYREEENGRGNFPPRFSGLQFPNYSSELNVNALELDDSALYLCASSLSVTAEETQYFGPGTRLLVL.

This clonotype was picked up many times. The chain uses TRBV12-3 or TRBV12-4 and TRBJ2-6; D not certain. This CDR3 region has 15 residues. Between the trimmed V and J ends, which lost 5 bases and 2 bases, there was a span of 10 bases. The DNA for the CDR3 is TGTGCCAGCAGTCCGACAAGGGCTGGGGCCAACGTCCTGACTTTC. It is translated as CASSPTRAGANVLTF.

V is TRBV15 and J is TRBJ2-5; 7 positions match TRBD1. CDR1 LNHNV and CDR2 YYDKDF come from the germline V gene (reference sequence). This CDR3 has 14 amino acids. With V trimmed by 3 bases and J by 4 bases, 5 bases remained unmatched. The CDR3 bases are TGTGCCACCAGCAGGTCAGGGGGACGAGAGACCCAGTACTTC. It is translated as CATSRSGGRETQYF.

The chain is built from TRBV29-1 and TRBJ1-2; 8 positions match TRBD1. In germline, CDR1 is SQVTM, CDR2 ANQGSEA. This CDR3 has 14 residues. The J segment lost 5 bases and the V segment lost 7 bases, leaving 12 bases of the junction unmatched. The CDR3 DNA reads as TGCAGCGCGATCGGCGAGGGACAGGCTTATGGCTACACCTTC. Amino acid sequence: CSAIGEGQAYGYTF. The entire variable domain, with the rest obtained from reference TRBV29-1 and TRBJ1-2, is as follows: SAVISQKPSRDICQRGTSLTIQCQVDSQVTMMFWYRQQPGQSLTLIATANQGSEATYESGFVIDKFPISRPNLTFSTLTVSNMSPEDSSIYLCSAIGEGQAYGYTFGSGTRLTVV.

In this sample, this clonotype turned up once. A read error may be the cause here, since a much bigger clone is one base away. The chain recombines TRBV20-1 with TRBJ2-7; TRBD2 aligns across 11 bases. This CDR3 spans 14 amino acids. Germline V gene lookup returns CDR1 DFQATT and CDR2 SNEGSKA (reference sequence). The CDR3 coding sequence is TGCAGTGCTGAGACTAGCGGGATCACCTACGAGCAGTCCTTC. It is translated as CSAETSGITYEQSF.

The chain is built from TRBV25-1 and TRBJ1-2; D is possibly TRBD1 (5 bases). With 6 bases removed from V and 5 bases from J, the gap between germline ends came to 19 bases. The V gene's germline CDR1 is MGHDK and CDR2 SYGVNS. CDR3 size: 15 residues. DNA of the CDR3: TGTGCCAGCAGCGTCTCCTGGGGAGGGACGTATGGCTACACCTTC. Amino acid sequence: CASSVSWGGTYGYTF.

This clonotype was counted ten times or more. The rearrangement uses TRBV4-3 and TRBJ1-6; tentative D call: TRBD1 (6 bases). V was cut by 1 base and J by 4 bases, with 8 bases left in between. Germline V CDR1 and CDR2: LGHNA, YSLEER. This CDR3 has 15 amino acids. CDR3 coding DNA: TGCGCCAGCAGCCAAGGGACAGCATATAATTCACCCCTCCACTTT. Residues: CASSQGTAYNSPLHF.

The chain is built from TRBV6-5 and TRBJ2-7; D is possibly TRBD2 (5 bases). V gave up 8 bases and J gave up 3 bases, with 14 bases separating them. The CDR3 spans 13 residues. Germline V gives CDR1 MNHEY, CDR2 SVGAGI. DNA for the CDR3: TGTGCCAGCTCACCGGGGAGCTTCTACGAGCAGTACTTC. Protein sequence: CASSPGSFYEQYF.

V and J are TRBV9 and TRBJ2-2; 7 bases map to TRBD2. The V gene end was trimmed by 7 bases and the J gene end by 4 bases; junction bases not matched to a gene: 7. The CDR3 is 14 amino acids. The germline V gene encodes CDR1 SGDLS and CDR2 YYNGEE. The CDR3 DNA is TGTGCCAGCGGGTCGGGCGGGAGCACCGGGGAGCTGTTTTTT. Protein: CASGSGGSTGELFF.

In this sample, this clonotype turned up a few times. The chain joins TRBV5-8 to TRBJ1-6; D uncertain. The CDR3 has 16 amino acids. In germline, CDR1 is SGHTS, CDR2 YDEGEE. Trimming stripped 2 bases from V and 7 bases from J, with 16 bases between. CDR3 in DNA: TGTGCCAGCAGCTTCATGGGCTGGGGAAAGAATTCACCCCTCCACTTT. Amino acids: CASSFMGWGKNSPLHF.

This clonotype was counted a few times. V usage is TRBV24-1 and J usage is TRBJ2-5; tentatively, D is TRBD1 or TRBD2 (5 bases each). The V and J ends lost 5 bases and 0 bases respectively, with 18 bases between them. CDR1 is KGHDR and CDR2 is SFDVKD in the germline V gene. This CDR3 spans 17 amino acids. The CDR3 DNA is TGTGCCACCAGTGTCCGAGGGGTTACGGGGTACCAAGAGACCCAGTACTTC. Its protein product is CATSVRGVTGYQETQYF.

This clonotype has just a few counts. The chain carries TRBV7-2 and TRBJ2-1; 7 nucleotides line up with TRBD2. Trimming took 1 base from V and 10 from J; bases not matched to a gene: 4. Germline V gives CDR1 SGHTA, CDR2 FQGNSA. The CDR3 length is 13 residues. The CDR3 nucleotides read TGTGCCAGCAGCTTAGGGGACTACCGAGAGCAGTTCTTC. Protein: CASSLGDYREQFF.

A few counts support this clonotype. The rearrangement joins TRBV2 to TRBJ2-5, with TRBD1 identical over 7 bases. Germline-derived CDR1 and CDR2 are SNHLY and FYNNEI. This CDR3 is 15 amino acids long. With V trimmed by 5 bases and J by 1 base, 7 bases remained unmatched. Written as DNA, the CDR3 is TGTGCCAGCAGTTCAGCCGGGACAGCCCAAGAGACCCAGTACTTC. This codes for CASSSAGTAQETQYF.

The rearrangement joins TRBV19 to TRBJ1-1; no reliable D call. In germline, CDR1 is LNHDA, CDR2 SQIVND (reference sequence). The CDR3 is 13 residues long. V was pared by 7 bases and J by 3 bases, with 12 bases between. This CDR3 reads CASNWAADTEAFF. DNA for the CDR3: TGTGCCAGTAACTGGGCGGCAGACACTGAAGCTTTCTTT.